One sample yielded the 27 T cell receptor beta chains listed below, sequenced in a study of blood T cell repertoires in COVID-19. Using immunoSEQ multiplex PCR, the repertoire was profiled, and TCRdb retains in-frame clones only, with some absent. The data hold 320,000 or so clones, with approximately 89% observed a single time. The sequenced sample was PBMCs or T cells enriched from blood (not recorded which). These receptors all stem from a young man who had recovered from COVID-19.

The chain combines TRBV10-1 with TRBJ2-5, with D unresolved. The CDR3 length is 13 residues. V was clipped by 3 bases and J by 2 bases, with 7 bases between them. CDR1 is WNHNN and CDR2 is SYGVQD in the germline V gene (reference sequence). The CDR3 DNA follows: TGCGCCAGCAGTGAAACAGTACAAGAGACCCAGTACTTC. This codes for CASSETVQETQYF.

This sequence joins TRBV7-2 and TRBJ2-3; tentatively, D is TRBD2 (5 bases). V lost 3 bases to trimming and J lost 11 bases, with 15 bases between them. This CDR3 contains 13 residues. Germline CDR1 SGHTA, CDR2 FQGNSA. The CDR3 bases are TGTGCCAGCAGCTTTTATCTTGAGGGAAGGCAGTATTTT. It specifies CASSFYLEGRQYF.

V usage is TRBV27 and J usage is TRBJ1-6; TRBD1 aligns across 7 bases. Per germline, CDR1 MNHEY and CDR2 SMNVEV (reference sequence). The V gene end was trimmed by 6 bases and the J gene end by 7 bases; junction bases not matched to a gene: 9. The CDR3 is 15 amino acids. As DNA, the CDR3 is TGTGCCAGCAGGCCCGGGACAGATACGAATTCACCCCTCCACTTT. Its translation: CASRPGTDTNSPLHF.

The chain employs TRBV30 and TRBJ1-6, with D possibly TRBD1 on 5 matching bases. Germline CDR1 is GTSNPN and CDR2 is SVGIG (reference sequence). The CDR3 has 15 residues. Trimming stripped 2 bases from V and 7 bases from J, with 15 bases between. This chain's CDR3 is CAWSRGQGLNSPLHF. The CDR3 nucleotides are TGTGCCTGGAGTCGAGGTCAGGGCTTAAATTCACCCCTCCACTTT.

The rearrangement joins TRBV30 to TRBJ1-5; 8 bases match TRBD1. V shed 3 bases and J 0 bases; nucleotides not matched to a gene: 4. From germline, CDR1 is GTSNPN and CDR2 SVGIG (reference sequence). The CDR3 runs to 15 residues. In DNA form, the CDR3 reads TGTGCCTGGAGCCAGGGGGCCCATAGCAATCAGCCCCAGCATTTT. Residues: CAWSQGAHSNQPQHF. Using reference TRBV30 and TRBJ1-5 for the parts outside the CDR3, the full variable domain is SQTIHQWPATLVQPVGSPLSLECTVEGTSNPNLYWYRQAAGRGLQLLFYSVGIGQISSEVPQNLSASRPQDRQFILSSKKLLLSDSGFYLCAWSQGAHSNQPQHFGDGTRLSIL.

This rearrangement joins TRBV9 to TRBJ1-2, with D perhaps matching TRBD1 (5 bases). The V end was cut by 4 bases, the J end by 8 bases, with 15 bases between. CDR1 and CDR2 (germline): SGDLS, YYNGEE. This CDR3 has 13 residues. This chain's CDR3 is CASSSREGRGYTF. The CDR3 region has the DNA TGTGCCAGCAGCTCTAGGGAGGGGCGCGGCTACACCTTC.

CDR3 sequence reads: CASRRTPGNQPQHF. For the CDR3, the DNA is TGTGCCAGCAGACGAACCCCAGGGAATCAGCCCCAGCATTTT. This chain joins TRBV2 and TRBJ1-5; weak D call: TRBD1 (5 bases). CDR1 and CDR2 (germline): SNHLY, FYNNEI. The CDR3 runs 14 residues. Trimming stripped 6 bases from V and 4 bases from J, with 13 bases between.

The CDR3 loop is CASSLVEQETQYF. The CDR3 DNA follows: TGTGCCAGCAGCTTGGTAGAACAAGAGACCCAGTACTTC. V is TRBV5-6 and J is TRBJ2-5; unclear D gene. Trimming removed 0 bases from V and 2 bases from J, with 5 bases in between. Germline V lookup: CDR1 SGHDT, CDR2 YYEEEE. CDR3 length: 13 residues.

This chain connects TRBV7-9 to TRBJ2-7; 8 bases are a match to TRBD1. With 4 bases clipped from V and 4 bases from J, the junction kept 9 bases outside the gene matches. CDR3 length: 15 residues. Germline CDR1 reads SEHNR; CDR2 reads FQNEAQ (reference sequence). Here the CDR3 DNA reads TGTGCCAGCAGCTCGCCCGGACAGGGCCCTTACGAGCAGTACTTC. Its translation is CASSSPGQGPYEQYF.

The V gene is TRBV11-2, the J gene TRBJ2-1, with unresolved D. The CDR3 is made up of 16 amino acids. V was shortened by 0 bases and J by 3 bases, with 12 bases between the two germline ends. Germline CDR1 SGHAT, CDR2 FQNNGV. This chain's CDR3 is CASSLDVRVLYNEQFF. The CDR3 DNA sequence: TGTGCCAGCAGCTTAGACGTGAGAGTCCTCTACAATGAGCAGTTCTTC.

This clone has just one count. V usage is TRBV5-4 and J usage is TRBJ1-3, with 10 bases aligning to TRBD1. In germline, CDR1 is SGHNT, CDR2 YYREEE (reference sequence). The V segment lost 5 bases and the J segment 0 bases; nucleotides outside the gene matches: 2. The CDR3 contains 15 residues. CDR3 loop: CASSRTGGSGNTIYF. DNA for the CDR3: TGTGCCAGCAGTCGGACAGGGGGCTCTGGAAACACCATATATTTT.

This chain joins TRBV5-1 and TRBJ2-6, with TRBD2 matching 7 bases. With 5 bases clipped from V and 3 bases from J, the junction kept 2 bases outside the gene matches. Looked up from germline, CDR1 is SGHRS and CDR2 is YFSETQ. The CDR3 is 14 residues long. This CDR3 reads CASRGGDGANVLTF. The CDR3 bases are TGCGCCAGCAGGGGAGGGGATGGGGCCAACGTCCTGACTTTC.

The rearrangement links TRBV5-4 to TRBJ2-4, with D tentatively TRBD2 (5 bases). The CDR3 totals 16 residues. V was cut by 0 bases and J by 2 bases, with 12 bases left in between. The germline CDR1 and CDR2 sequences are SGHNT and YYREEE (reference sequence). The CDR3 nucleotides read TGTGCCAGCAGCTTGGGCAACCGGGAAACCAAAAACATTCAGTACTTC. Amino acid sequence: CASSLGNRETKNIQYF.

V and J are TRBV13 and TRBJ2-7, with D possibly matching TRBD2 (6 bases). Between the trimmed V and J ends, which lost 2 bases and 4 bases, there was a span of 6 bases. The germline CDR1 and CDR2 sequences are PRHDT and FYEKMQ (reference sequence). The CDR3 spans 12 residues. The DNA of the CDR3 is TGTGCCAGCAGCTTACGGGGGTACGAGCAGTACTTC. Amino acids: CASSLRGYEQYF. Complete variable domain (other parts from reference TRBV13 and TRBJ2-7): AAGVIQSPRHLIKEKRETATLKCYPIPRHDTVYWYQQGPGQDPQFLISFYEKMQSDKGSIPDRFSAQQFSDYHSELNMSSLELGDSALYFCASSLRGYEQYFGPGTRLTVT.

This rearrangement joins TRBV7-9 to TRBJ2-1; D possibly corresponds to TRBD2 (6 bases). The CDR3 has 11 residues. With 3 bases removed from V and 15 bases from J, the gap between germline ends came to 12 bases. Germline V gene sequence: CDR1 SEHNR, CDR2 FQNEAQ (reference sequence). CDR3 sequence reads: CASSFSGQLFF. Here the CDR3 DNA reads TGTGCCAGCAGCTTTAGCGGACAACTGTTCTTC.

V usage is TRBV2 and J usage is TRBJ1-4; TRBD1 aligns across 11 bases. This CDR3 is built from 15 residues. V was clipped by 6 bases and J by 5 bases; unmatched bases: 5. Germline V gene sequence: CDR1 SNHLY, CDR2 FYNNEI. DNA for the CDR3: TGTGCCAGCAGCCCCTGGGACAGGGGGAATGAAAAACTGTTTTTT. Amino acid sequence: CASSPWDRGNEKLFF.

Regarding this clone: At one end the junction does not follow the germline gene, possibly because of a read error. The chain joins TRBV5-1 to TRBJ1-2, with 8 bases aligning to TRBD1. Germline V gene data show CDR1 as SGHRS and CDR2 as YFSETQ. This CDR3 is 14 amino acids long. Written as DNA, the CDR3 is TGCGCCAGCAGATTGGCAACAGGGGGCTATGGCTACACCTTC. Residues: CASRLATGGYGYTF.

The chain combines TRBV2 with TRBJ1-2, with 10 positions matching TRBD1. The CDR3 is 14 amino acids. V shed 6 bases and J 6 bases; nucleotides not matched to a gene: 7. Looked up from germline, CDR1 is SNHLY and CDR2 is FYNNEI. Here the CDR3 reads CASRETGGSDGYTF. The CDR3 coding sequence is TGTGCCAGCAGAGAGACAGGGGGCTCCGATGGCTACACCTTC.

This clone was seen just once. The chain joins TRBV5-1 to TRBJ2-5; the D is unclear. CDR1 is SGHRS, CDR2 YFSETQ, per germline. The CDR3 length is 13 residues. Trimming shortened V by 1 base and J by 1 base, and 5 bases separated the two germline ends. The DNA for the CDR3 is TGCGCCAGCAGCTTGTCCAGCCAAGAGACCCAGTACTTC. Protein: CASSLSSQETQYF.

The CDR3 DNA reads as TGTGCCAGCGCGGGGTCTAGCACAGATACGCAGTATTTT. This codes for CASAGSSTDTQYF. The V and J genes are TRBV18 and TRBJ2-3; D might be TRBD2 (6 bases). V shed 8 bases and J shed 0 bases, with 9 bases lying between them. CDR1 and CDR2 (germline): KGHSH, LQKENI. The CDR3 covers 13 residues.

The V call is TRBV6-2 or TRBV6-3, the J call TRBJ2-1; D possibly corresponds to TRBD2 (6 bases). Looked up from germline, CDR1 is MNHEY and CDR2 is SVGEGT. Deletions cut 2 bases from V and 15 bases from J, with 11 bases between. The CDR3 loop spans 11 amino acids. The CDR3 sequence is CASSYRLGRFF. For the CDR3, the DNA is TGTGCCAGCAGTTACCGACTAGGGCGGTTCTTC.

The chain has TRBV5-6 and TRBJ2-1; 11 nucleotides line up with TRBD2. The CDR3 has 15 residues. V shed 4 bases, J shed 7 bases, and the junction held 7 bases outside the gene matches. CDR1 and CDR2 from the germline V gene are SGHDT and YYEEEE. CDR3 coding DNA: TGTGCCAGCAGCACCGGGACTAGCGGTTGGAATGAGCAGTTCTTC. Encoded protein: CASSTGTSGWNEQFF.

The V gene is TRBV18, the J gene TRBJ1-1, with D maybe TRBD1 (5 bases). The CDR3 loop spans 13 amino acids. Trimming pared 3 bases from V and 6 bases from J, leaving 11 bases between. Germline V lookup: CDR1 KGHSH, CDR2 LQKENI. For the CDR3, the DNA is TGTGCCAGCTCACCGGGGGGGAATGCTGAAGCTTTCTTT. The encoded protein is CASSPGGNAEAFF.

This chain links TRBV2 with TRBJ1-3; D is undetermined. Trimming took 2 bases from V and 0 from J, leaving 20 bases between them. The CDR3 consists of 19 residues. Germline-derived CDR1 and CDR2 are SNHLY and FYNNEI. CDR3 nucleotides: TGTGCCAGCAGTGAAACTAATGCAATGGTATGGAGCTCTGGAAACACCATATATTTT. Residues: CASSETNAMVWSSGNTIYF.

The CDR3 here is CASSPSSGTGFDQPQHF. The CDR3 DNA is TGTGCCAGCTCGCCTTCCTCCGGGACAGGGTTCGATCAGCCCCAGCATTTT. V and J are TRBV18 and TRBJ1-5; 9 positions match TRBD1. This CDR3 comprises 17 residues. With V trimmed by 6 bases and J by 5 bases, 14 bases remained unmatched. Germline V gene data show CDR1 as KGHSH and CDR2 as LQKENI.

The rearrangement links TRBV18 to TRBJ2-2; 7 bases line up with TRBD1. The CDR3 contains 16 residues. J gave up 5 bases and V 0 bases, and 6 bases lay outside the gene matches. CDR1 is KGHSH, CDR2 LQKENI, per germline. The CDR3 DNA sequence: TGTGCCAGCTCACCACCGAAGGGGGCAAATACCGGGGAGCTGTTTTTT. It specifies CASSPPKGANTGELFF.

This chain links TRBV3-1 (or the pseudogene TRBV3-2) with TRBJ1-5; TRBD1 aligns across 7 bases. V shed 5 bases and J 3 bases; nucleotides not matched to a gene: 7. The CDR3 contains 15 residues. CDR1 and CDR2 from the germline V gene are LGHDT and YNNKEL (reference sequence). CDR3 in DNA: TGTGCCAGCAGCGAGACAGGGATACCCAATCAGCCCCAGCATTTT. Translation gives CASSETGIPNQPQHF.